These 29 T cell receptor beta chains were sequenced from one sample in a study of human T cells and chemical hapten exposure. Each CDR3 protein is one row after TCRdb ran MiXCR on the RACE reads. The table lists approximately 350,000 distinct CDR3 sequences, about 7% of them singletons, with 8.4% in the top ten. Time point given: patch test 1, 2 weeks after DPC sensitization. Treatment denoted: therapeutic diphenylcyclopropenone sensitization with weekly scalp DPC. The specimen comprised whole blood, sampled in connection with sensitization to the hapten diphenylcyclopropenone (DPC). These receptors came from a woman younger than 30 with alopecia areata. Some clones in this sample may be carry-over from other donors' samples.

This clonotype was counted many times. The chain combines TRBV20-1 with TRBJ2-7; 9 bases fit TRBD1. The CDR3 totals 15 residues. V shed 1 base, J shed 2 bases, and the junction held 6 bases outside the gene matches. The germline gives CDR1 DFQATT, CDR2 SNEGSKA (reference sequence). The CDR3 DNA sequence: TGCAGTGCTAGAGTCCCCGACAGGGGGGCCTACGAGCAGTACTTC. Translating it yields CSARVPDRGAYEQYF.

The rearrangement links TRBV5-1 to TRBJ2-5; D is perhaps TRBD1 or TRBD2 (5 bases each). Trimming took 0 bases from V and 1 from J, leaving 7 bases between them. Germline CDR1 is SGHRS and CDR2 is YFSETQ. This CDR3 region has 14 residues. The CDR3 region has the DNA TGCGCCAGCAGCTTGGTAGGGACCCAAGAGACCCAGTACTTC. Its protein is CASSLVGTQETQYF.

The rearrangement joins TRBV2 to TRBJ2-3; no firm D call. The CDR3 totals 21 residues. The V end lost 3 bases, the J end lost 2 bases, and 30 bases lay between the germline ends. The germline CDR1 and CDR2 sequences are SNHLY and FYNNEI. The CDR3 sequence: CASSELKGTLGSQPLTDTQYF. The CDR3 coding sequence is TGTGCCAGCAGTGAGCTTAAGGGCACCCTAGGATCCCAACCACTCACAGATACGCAGTATTTT.

This clonotype came up a few times. The rearrangement joins TRBV9 to TRBJ2-5; TRBD2 aligns across 10 bases. Trimming removed 0 bases from V and 4 bases from J; junction bases left unmatched: 3. The CDR3 runs 15 residues. Germline CDR1 SGDLS, CDR2 YYNGEE. The DNA for the CDR3 is TGTGCCAGCAGCGTAGATCCTAGCGGGGGAGAGACCCAGTACTTC. Translation: CASSVDPSGGETQYF.

This clonotype was counted only a few times. V usage is TRBV4-3 and J usage is TRBJ2-7; 10 bases align to TRBD1. The J segment lost 4 bases and the V segment lost 6 bases, leaving 9 bases of the junction unmatched. The CDR3 has 15 amino acids. Germline V gene lookup returns CDR1 LGHNA and CDR2 YSLEER. The CDR3 spells CASSPDRGPGYEQYF. In DNA, the CDR3 is TGCGCCAGCAGTCCTGACAGGGGGCCAGGGTACGAGCAGTACTTC.

This clonotype showed up many times. The chain joins TRBV7-2 to TRBJ2-1; D is ambiguous. Germline CDR1 and CDR2: SGHTA and FQGNSA. CDR3 size: 13 residues. With 0 bases removed from V and 9 bases from J, the gap between germline ends came to 9 bases. The CDR3: CASSLAPSAEQFF. DNA for the CDR3: TGTGCCAGCAGCTTAGCCCCATCCGCTGAGCAGTTCTTC. Combining the CDR3 with reference TRBV7-2 and TRBJ2-1 gives the whole variable domain GAGVSQSPSNKVTEKGKDVELRCDPISGHTALYWYRQSLGQGLEFLIYFQGNSAPDKSGLPSDRFSAERTGGSVSTLTIQRTQQEDSAVYLCASSLAPSAEQFFGPGTRLTVL.

This clonotype was counted a few times. The chain carries TRBV2 and TRBJ1-5, with TRBD1 identical over 9 bases. The V and J ends lost 4 bases and 6 bases, in that order; junction bases with no gene match: 7. This CDR3 is 15 amino acids long. Germline V gene data show CDR1 as SNHLY and CDR2 as FYNNEI. CDR3: CASSADRTGVQPQHF. The CDR3, as DNA: TGTGCCAGCAGTGCTGATCGGACAGGGGTTCAGCCCCAGCATTTT.

This clonotype has just a few counts. The chain has TRBV28 and TRBJ2-6; D is undetermined. Between the trimmed V and J ends, which lost 5 bases and 11 bases, there was a span of 16 bases. From germline, CDR1 is MDHEN and CDR2 SYDVKM. The CDR3 contains 14 residues. CDR3: CASSKLTGLDVLTF. The CDR3 DNA reads TGTGCCAGCAGTAAGCTTACGGGCCTAGACGTCCTGACTTTC.

This clonotype was observed at least ten times. The chain employs TRBV20-1 and TRBJ1-4; D may be TRBD1 (5 bases). Looked up from germline, CDR1 is DFQATT and CDR2 is SNEGSKA (reference sequence). The CDR3 has 15 residues. Trimming left V 2 bases short and J 6 bases short, with 16 bases between. CDR3 sequence: CSARPSFPRDEKLFF. CDR3 nucleotides: TGCAGTGCTAGACCTTCGTTCCCCAGGGATGAAAAACTGTTTTTT.

The chain uses TRBV6-2 or TRBV6-3 and TRBJ2-5, with D possibly matching TRBD1 (6 bases). The V end was cut by 10 bases, the J end by 1 base, with 13 bases between. The germline gives CDR1 MNHEY, CDR2 SVGEGT. The length of the CDR3 is 13 residues. CDR3: CAINRQVQETQYF. The CDR3 bases are TGTGCCATCAATAGACAGGTCCAAGAGACCCAGTACTTC.

There are many counts of this clonotype. Here the CDR3 DNA reads TGCAGCGTTTCTGGACTAGCGGGACTCACAGATACGCAGTATTTT. It specifies CSVSGLAGLTDTQYF. The rearrangement uses TRBV29-1 and TRBJ2-3; the match to TRBD2 covers 12 bases. Germline CDR1 and CDR2: SQVTM and ANQGSEA. The V segment lost 5 bases and the J segment 2 bases; nucleotides outside the gene matches: 5. This CDR3 has 15 amino acids.

The rearrangement links TRBV4-3 to TRBJ1-1; TRBD1 is a possible D gene (6 bases). The CDR3 extends over 16 amino acids. Germline-derived CDR1 and CDR2 are LGHNA and YSLEER. With 0 bases removed from V and 5 bases from J, the gap between germline ends came to 16 bases. Here the CDR3 reads CASSQEVGRGRTEAFF. CDR3 bases: TGCGCCAGCAGCCAAGAAGTGGGCAGGGGACGAACTGAAGCTTTCTTT.

This clonotype was recorded a few times. V gene TRBV9 combines with J gene TRBJ2-3; weak D call: TRBD2 (5 bases). V lost 4 bases and J 3 bases, leaving 9 bases between the germline ends. CDR1 SGDLS and CDR2 YYNGEE come from the germline V gene. CDR3 length: 13 residues. CDR3 protein: CASSPRATDTQYF. The CDR3 bases are TGTGCCAGCAGCCCGAGGGCTACAGATACGCAGTATTTT.

There are a few counts of this clonotype. The rearrangement links TRBV27 to TRBJ1-5, with D tentatively TRBD1 (5 bases). CDR3 length: 19 amino acids. The germline CDR1 and CDR2 sequences are MNHEY and SMNVEV (reference sequence). Trimming left V 3 bases short and J 2 bases short, with 23 bases between. This chain's CDR3 is CASSFLRDAGSIRNQPQHF. The CDR3, as DNA: TGTGCCAGCAGTTTTTTAAGGGATGCAGGGTCGATACGCAATCAGCCCCAGCATTTT.

The table lists this clonotype with a few counts. The chain recombines TRBV10-3 with TRBJ1-2; unclear D gene. This CDR3 is 15 amino acids long. The V end lost 2 bases, the J end lost 0 bases, and 10 bases lay between the germline ends. Germline CDR1 reads ENHRY; CDR2 reads SYGVKD. The CDR3 protein is CAISEGLYSNYGYTF. The CDR3 region has the DNA TGTGCCATCAGTGAGGGGCTCTACTCTAACTATGGCTACACCTTC.

In this sample, this clonotype turned up many times. The CDR3, as DNA: TGTGCCAGCTCCGTGACAGGGTACCCAACTAATGAAAAACTGTTTTTT. Translation: CASSVTGYPTNEKLFF. This chain connects TRBV18 to TRBJ1-4, with 7 bases aligning to TRBD1. Germline lookup yields CDR1 KGHSH and CDR2 LQKENI. Trimming cost V 6 bases and J 0 bases; bases outside gene matches: 7. The CDR3 runs to 16 residues.

This clonotype turned up a few times. J is TRBJ2-3 and V is TRBV7-2; 10 bases are a match to TRBD2. Germline V CDR1 and CDR2: SGHTA, FQGNSA. The ends lost 4 bases at V and 2 bases at J; junction bases unmatched: 9. There are 17 residues in the CDR3. This CDR3 is CASSSQLTSGFTDTQYF. The DNA of the CDR3 is TGTGCCAGCAGCTCACAACTGACTAGCGGGTTCACAGATACGCAGTATTTT.

Ten or more counts support this clonotype. This chain links TRBV9 with TRBJ2-3, with TRBD2 as a possible D gene (5 bases). Germline loops: CDR1 SGDLS, CDR2 YYNGEE. Trimming stripped 0 bases from V and 2 bases from J, with 7 bases between. The CDR3 runs to 14 residues. CDR3 bases: TGTGCCAGCAGCGTAGATCGGGACACAGATACGCAGTATTTT. Its protein is CASSVDRDTDTQYF.

The CDR3 here is CASSLAVDWTDTQYF. The CDR3 DNA reads as TGTGCCAGCAGCTTAGCGGTGGACTGGACAGATACGCAGTATTTT. The V and J genes are TRBV7-8 and TRBJ2-3, with D perhaps matching TRBD2 (5 bases). The CDR3 totals 15 residues. CDR1 SGHVS and CDR2 FQNEAQ come from the germline V gene. V lost 0 bases to trimming and J lost 3 bases, with 10 bases between them.

This clonotype was counted many times. The chain recombines TRBV6-1 with TRBJ2-3; D uncertain. From germline, CDR1 is MNHNS and CDR2 SASEGT. This CDR3 has 15 residues. Trimming took 0 bases from V and 3 from J, leaving 10 bases between them. In DNA form, the CDR3 reads TGTGCCAGCAGTGAAGCGCTGGGCCGTACAGATACGCAGTATTTT. This encodes CASSEALGRTDTQYF.

This clonotype was seen repeatedly, ten times or more. V gene TRBV25-1 combines with J gene TRBJ2-5; D is possibly TRBD1 (8 bases). The V gene's germline CDR1 is MGHDK and CDR2 SYGVNS. This CDR3 is built from 14 residues. V lost 6 bases, J lost 4 bases, and 15 bases lay in between. The CDR3 DNA reads TGTGCCAGCAGACAGACAGGGGAGGGAGAGACCCAGTACTTC. It encodes CASRQTGEGETQYF.

The V gene is TRBV7-2, the J gene TRBJ1-6; TRBD1 matches 7 bases. This CDR3 contains 15 residues. The germline CDR1 and CDR2 sequences are SGHTA and FQGNSA. Trimming cost V 7 bases and J 7 bases; bases outside gene matches: 10. DNA for the CDR3: TGTGCCAGCAAGAAGGACAGGCCCGGGAATTCACCCCTCCACTTT. The encoded protein is CASKKDRPGNSPLHF.

The V and J genes are TRBV11-2 and TRBJ2-1; a weak D match, TRBD1 (5 bases). The CDR3 runs 16 residues. Deletions cut 3 bases from V and 6 bases from J, with 18 bases between. Germline CDR1 SGHAT, CDR2 FQNNGV. DNA of the CDR3: TGTGCCAGCAGCTTGCAGGGATGGGGCGGCGCCAATGAGCAGTTCTTC. This translates into CASSLQGWGGANEQFF.

This clonotype occurred a few times. The J gene is TRBJ2-1, the V gene TRBV5-1; 10 bases line up with TRBD1. J gave up 5 bases and V 4 bases, and 6 bases lay outside the gene matches. There are 15 residues in the CDR3. Germline-derived CDR1 and CDR2 are SGHRS and YFSETQ. The CDR3 protein is CASSLRDRGDNEQFF. The CDR3, as DNA: TGCGCCAGCAGCCTCAGGGACAGGGGAGACAATGAGCAGTTCTTC. Full variable domain (missing parts from reference TRBV5-1 and TRBJ2-1): KAGVTQTPRYLIKTRGQQVTLSCSPISGHRSVSWYQQTPGQGLQFLFEYFSETQRNKGNFPGRFSGRQFSNSRSEMNVSTLELGDSALYLCASSLRDRGDNEQFFGPGTRLTVL.

This clonotype was found many times. This chain connects TRBV7-3 to TRBJ2-3, with unresolved D. V was trimmed by 5 bases and J by 0 bases, leaving 9 bases between them. CDR3 length: 14 amino acids. In germline, CDR1 is SGHTA, CDR2 FQGTGA. The CDR3 sequence: CASSDRRSTDTQYF. The CDR3 DNA follows: TGTGCCAGCAGCGACCGGCGAAGCACAGATACGCAGTATTTT. The whole variable domain, remainder taken from reference TRBV7-3 and TRBJ2-3, is GAGVSQTPSNKVTEKGKYVELRCDPISGHTALYWYRQSLGQGPEFLIYFQGTGAADDSGLPNDRFFAVRPEGSVSTLKIQRTERGDSAVYLCASSDRRSTDTQYFGPGTRLTVL.

In its sample, this clonotype was seen a few times. The J gene is TRBJ2-2, the V gene TRBV6-5; 8 nucleotides agree with TRBD2. This CDR3 region has 18 residues. The V segment lost 0 bases and the J segment 4 bases; nucleotides outside the gene matches: 10. CDR1 MNHEY and CDR2 SVGAGI come from the germline V gene. The chain's CDR3 is CASSYSSGGADGTGELFF. The CDR3 DNA reads as TGTGCCAGCAGTTACTCGTCGGGGGGGGCGGACGGCACCGGGGAGCTGTTTTTT.

V usage is TRBV15 and J usage is TRBJ1-4, with D possibly TRBD1 on 5 matching bases. Deletions cut 3 bases from V and 4 bases from J, with 9 bases between. This CDR3 comprises 14 residues. Germline V gene lookup returns CDR1 LNHNV and CDR2 YYDKDF (reference sequence). For the CDR3, the DNA is TGTGCCACCAGCAGCTTCGACAGTAATGAAAAACTGTTTTTT. This codes for CATSSFDSNEKLFF.

This clonotype was observed a handful of times. The chain is built from TRBV28 and TRBJ1-5, with D unclear. CDR1 and CDR2 (germline): MDHEN, SYDVKM. The CDR3 loop spans 18 amino acids. Trimming stripped 7 bases from V and 0 bases from J, with 22 bases between. CDR3 region: CASTLSVPWPYSNQPQHF. CDR3 in DNA: TGTGCCAGCACCCTTTCGGTCCCTTGGCCTTATAGCAATCAGCCCCAGCATTTT.

The genes are TRBV15 and TRBJ2-7; D may be TRBD1 (6 bases). V shed 1 base and J shed 5 bases, with 6 bases lying between them. Germline loops: CDR1 LNHNV, CDR2 YYDKDF (reference sequence). The CDR3 sequence is 12 residues long. Here the CDR3 reads CATSRAGDEQYF. The CDR3 region has the DNA TGTGCCACCAGCAGAGCAGGGGACGAGCAGTACTTC.